The 30 T cell receptor beta chains given below trace back to one sample, sequenced in a study of T cell changes during pregnancy in multiple sclerosis. The data were produced by immunoSEQ multiplex PCR, yet TCRdb's version contains in-frame clones alone and is incomplete. Among just over 90,000 clones listed, around 92% were seen once. Sample: peripheral blood, taken after pregnancy. Every receptor here comes from a female donor in good health, enrolled as a control in a pregnancy study.

The chain carries TRBV7-2 and TRBJ2-2; D possibly corresponds to TRBD2 (6 bases). This CDR3 comprises 14 residues. V was clipped by 1 base and J by 6 bases, with 9 bases between them. CDR1 is SGHTA, CDR2 FQGNSA, per germline. The CDR3 DNA reads TGTGCCAGCAGCTTAGACTTAGCGGCCGGGGAGCTGTTTTTT. Protein product: CASSLDLAAGELFF.

The V and J genes are TRBV29-1 and TRBJ2-7, with TRBD2 matching 7 bases. The trim removed 6 bases at V and 1 base at J, leaving 9 bases unmatched. CDR1 is SQVTM, CDR2 ANQGSEA, per germline. The CDR3 loop spans 14 amino acids. The CDR3 nucleotides are TGCAGCGTGACCGATAGCGGGCGTTCCTACGAGCAGTACTTC. It yields the protein CSVTDSGRSYEQYF.

This chain joins TRBV9 and TRBJ2-2; 13 bases agree with TRBD2. V trimming: 1 base; J trimming: 6 bases; junction bases outside the gene matches: 9. Looked up from germline, CDR1 is SGDLS and CDR2 is YYNGEE. This CDR3 region has 18 residues. The CDR3 region is CASSVSRTSGGHSGELFF. In nucleotides, the CDR3 is TGTGCCAGCAGCGTATCAAGGACTAGCGGGGGCCACTCCGGGGAGCTGTTTTTT.

The CDR3 loop is CASSLSAGFYGYTF. Here the CDR3 DNA reads TGTGCCAGCAGTTTATCGGCAGGGTTTTATGGCTACACCTTC. The chain joins TRBV28 to TRBJ1-2; D may be TRBD1 (5 bases). V lost 1 base and J 5 bases, leaving 11 bases between the germline ends. Germline V lookup: CDR1 MDHEN, CDR2 SYDVKM. The CDR3 totals 14 residues.

The chain couples TRBV7-3 to TRBJ2-3, with 7 bases identical to TRBD2. The length of the CDR3 is 16 residues. Germline lookup yields CDR1 SGHTA and CDR2 FQGTGA. Trimming took 1 base from V and 4 from J; bases not matched to a gene: 8. The chain's CDR3 is CASSLIGGGGADTQYF. Written as DNA, the CDR3 is TGTGCCAGCAGCTTAATAGGCGGGGGTGGGGCAGATACGCAGTATTTT.

The V and J genes are TRBV15 and TRBJ2-1; D may be TRBD1 (5 bases). There are 17 residues in the CDR3. V lost 1 base, J lost 2 bases, and 15 bases lay in between. CDR1 is LNHNV and CDR2 is YYDKDF in the germline V gene (reference sequence). DNA of the CDR3: TGTGCCACCAGCAGAGGGGTTGGGGCGGCGACCTACAATGAGCAGTTCTTC. It is translated as CATSRGVGAATYNEQFF.

CDR3 region: CASSQGNRDPTWGYTF. CDR3 in DNA: TGCGCCAGCAGCCAAGGAAACAGGGACCCTACGTGGGGCTACACCTTC. The chain combines TRBV4-3 with TRBJ1-2; possible D gene TRBD1, 6 bases. CDR1 is LGHNA and CDR2 is YSLEER in the germline V gene. V was trimmed by 1 base and J by 8 bases, leaving 20 bases between them. The CDR3 runs 16 residues.

V usage is TRBV6-5 and J usage is TRBJ2-1; 7 positions match TRBD1. Germline CDR1 reads MNHEY; CDR2 reads SVGAGI. V lost 6 bases, J lost 4 bases, and 6 bases stayed unmatched. This CDR3 spans 14 amino acids. The CDR3 spells CASSWGQFYNEQFF. For the CDR3, the DNA is TGTGCCAGCAGCTGGGGACAGTTTTACAATGAGCAGTTCTTC.

The chain recombines TRBV2 with TRBJ1-5; TRBD1 agrees at 11 bases. Trimming cost V 5 bases and J 1 base; bases outside gene matches: 4. CDR3 length equals 16 residues. Per the germline V gene, CDR1 is SNHLY and CDR2 is FYNNEI. CDR3: CASSRTGGGSNQPQHF. CDR3 sequence (DNA): TGTGCCAGCAGTAGGACAGGGGGCGGGAGCAATCAGCCCCAGCATTTT.

Written as DNA, the CDR3 is TGTGCCAGCAGCGTAGAGGGCGGGGGGGCTTGGGAGACCCAGTACTTC. Translated: CASSVEGGGAWETQYF. V usage is TRBV9 and J usage is TRBJ2-5; 9 positions match TRBD2. V dropped 0 bases and J dropped 5; count of bases not matched to a gene: 8. Germline V gene data show CDR1 as SGDLS and CDR2 as YYNGEE. The CDR3 has 16 residues.

This sequence joins TRBV18 and TRBJ1-1; D is uncertain. CDR3 size: 15 residues. Germline CDR1 and CDR2: KGHSH and LQKENI. V dropped 5 bases and J dropped 2 bases, with 15 bases sitting between them. The CDR3, as DNA: TGTGCCAGCTCAATTCCCCGTGGGAGAAACACTGAAGCTTTCTTT. Translated: CASSIPRGRNTEAFF.

The chain uses TRBV19 and TRBJ2-4; 8 nucleotides line up with TRBD1. This CDR3 comprises 12 residues. Germline V gene sequence: CDR1 LNHDA, CDR2 SQIVND (reference sequence). The trim removed 9 bases at V and 5 bases at J, leaving 3 bases unmatched. The CDR3 sequence is CASGQGQNIQYF. The DNA of the CDR3 is TGTGCCAGCGGACAGGGACAAAACATTCAGTACTTC.

CDR3 protein: CASSLEPTGNQPQHF. The CDR3 DNA reads TGTGCCAGCAGTTTAGAACCGACAGGGAATCAGCCCCAGCATTTT. The chain carries TRBV27 and TRBJ1-5; 7 bases line up with TRBD1. The CDR3 runs 15 residues. CDR1 MNHEY and CDR2 SMNVEV come from the germline V gene (reference sequence). With V trimmed by 2 bases and J by 4 bases, 5 bases remained unmatched.

The chain couples TRBV5-6 to TRBJ2-5; 13 nucleotides agree with TRBD2. The CDR3 length is 15 residues. V gave up 4 bases and J gave up 2 bases; unmatched junction bases: 2. CDR1 is SGHDT, CDR2 YYEEEE, per germline. The CDR3 sequence: CASSKLAGGQETQYF. The CDR3 DNA sequence: TGTGCCAGCAGCAAACTAGCGGGGGGGCAAGAGACCCAGTACTTC.

In DNA, the CDR3 is TGTGCCAGCAGCCCCCATGAGACCCAGTACTTC. Translated: CASSPHETQYF. The chain recombines TRBV7-2 with TRBJ2-5; D is ambiguous. V was pared by 5 bases and J by 5 bases, with 6 bases between. The CDR3 runs to 11 residues. Per the germline V gene, CDR1 is SGHTA and CDR2 is FQGNSA.

This rearrangement joins TRBV7-2 to TRBJ2-5; 7 positions agree with TRBD2. Germline lookup yields CDR1 SGHTA and CDR2 FQGNSA. Trimming removed 2 bases from V and 5 bases from J; junction bases left unmatched: 5. The CDR3 loop spans 14 amino acids. The CDR3 sequence is CASSLTKGGETQYF. In DNA form, the CDR3 reads TGTGCCAGCAGCTTAACGAAGGGAGGGGAGACCCAGTACTTC. The full variable domain, completed using reference TRBV7-2 and TRBJ2-5, is GAGVSQSPSNKVTEKGKDVELRCDPISGHTALYWYRQSLGQGLEFLIYFQGNSAPDKSGLPSDRFSAERTGGSVSTLTIQRTQQEDSAVYLCASSLTKGGETQYFGPGTRLLVL.

This clone appeared once. The chain couples TRBV28 to TRBJ1-1, with D unresolved. The V end lost 6 bases, the J end lost 0 bases, and 8 bases lay between the germline ends. Looked up from germline, CDR1 is MDHEN and CDR2 is SYDVKM. The CDR3 contains 13 residues. The CDR3 DNA reads as TGTGCCAGCAGCCCAGTCATGAACACTGAAGCTTTCTTT. This sequence encodes CASSPVMNTEAFF.

This clone has a single count. The chain joins TRBV11-2 to TRBJ1-4, with a weak D call TRBD1 (5 bases). CDR3 size: 15 residues. Per the germline V gene, CDR1 is SGHAT and CDR2 is FQNNGV. Trimming removed 4 bases from V and 7 bases from J, with 16 bases in between. The chain's CDR3 is CASSYFDRQGEKLFF. CDR3 nucleotides: TGTGCCAGCAGCTATTTCGACCGCCAGGGTGAAAAACTGTTTTTT.

V is TRBV11-3 and J is TRBJ2-5, with 7 bases aligning to TRBD1. Trimming removed 4 bases from V and 2 bases from J; junction bases left unmatched: 7. CDR3 length equals 15 residues. The germline V gene encodes CDR1 SGHNT and CDR2 YENEEA. The CDR3 DNA sequence: TGTGCCAGCAGCTACACAGGGGACCGTCAAGAGACCCAGTACTTC. This sequence encodes CASSYTGDRQETQYF.

The chain recombines TRBV18 with TRBJ1-1, with 7 bases lining up with TRBD1. The germline gives CDR1 KGHSH, CDR2 LQKENI. J gave up 4 bases and V 4 bases, and 6 bases lay outside the gene matches. The CDR3 loop spans 14 amino acids. As DNA, the CDR3 is TGTGCCAGCTCACTTACAGGGGCAGGCACTGAAGCTTTCTTT. It encodes CASSLTGAGTEAFF.

The chain is built from TRBV5-1 and TRBJ1-4; 10 bases map to TRBD1. The CDR3 loop spans 15 amino acids. Trimming at V came to 0 bases and at J to 10 bases, leaving 6 bases not matched to a gene. Germline V gene lookup returns CDR1 SGHRS and CDR2 YFSETQ. The CDR3 DNA reads TGCGCCAGCAGCTTGGCCGGACAGGGGGATAGAAAACTGTTTTTT. Translation: CASSLAGQGDRKLFF.

This chain joins TRBV7-9 and TRBJ2-5; the match to TRBD1 covers 7 bases. The J call is doubtful: the DNA matches TRBJ2-7 better. Per germline, CDR1 SEHNR and CDR2 FQNEAQ (reference sequence). The CDR3 totals 15 residues. In nucleotides, the CDR3 is TGTGCCAGCAGCTTAGGCTCAGGGGGTTTCTACGAGCAGTACTTC. This codes for CASSLGSGGFYEQYF.

This clone was picked up a small number of times. The chain employs TRBV7-9 and TRBJ1-2; D remains unclear. This CDR3 is 14 amino acids long. Trimming removed 5 bases at V and 7 bases at J, with 17 bases between. Germline V lookup: CDR1 SEHNR, CDR2 FQNEAQ (reference sequence). The CDR3 DNA follows: TGTGCCAGCAGCCCGCCTCTCTCACTAAGTGGCTACACCTTC. It is translated as CASSPPLSLSGYTF.

In its sample, this clone was seen once. The V and J genes are TRBV18 and TRBJ2-7, with TRBD2 as a possible D gene (6 bases). This CDR3 contains 14 residues. Germline-derived CDR1 and CDR2 are KGHSH and LQKENI. The ends were cut back, 4 bases at V and 1 base at J, with 11 bases in the middle. The CDR3 is CASSQEGWSYEQYF. CDR3 coding DNA: TGTGCCAGCTCACAGGAGGGGTGGTCCTACGAGCAGTACTTC. The entire variable domain, with the rest obtained from reference TRBV18 and TRBJ2-7, is as follows: NAGVMQNPRHLVRRRGQEARLRCSPMKGHSHVYWYRQLPEEGLKFMVYLQKENIIDESGMPKERFSAEFPKEGPSILRIQQVVRGDSAAYFCASSQEGWSYEQYFGPGTRLTVT.

The V call is TRBV6-6, the J call TRBJ1-5, with D unresolved. CDR3 size: 13 residues. Trimming took 6 bases from V and 4 from J, leaving 10 bases between them. Germline-derived CDR1 and CDR2 are MNHNY and SVGAGI (reference sequence). The CDR3: CASSPVVNQPQHF. In nucleotides, the CDR3 is TGTGCCAGCAGCCCAGTTGTGAATCAGCCCCAGCATTTT.

The rearrangement joins TRBV7-3 to TRBJ1-2; perhaps TRBD1 as D (5 bases). The CDR3 has 14 residues. Germline lookup yields CDR1 SGHTA and CDR2 FQGTGA. V shed 4 bases and J shed 6 bases, with 15 bases lying between them. The CDR3 spells CASSSGGLGDGYTF. In DNA form, the CDR3 reads TGTGCCAGCAGCTCTGGAGGGTTGGGGGATGGCTACACCTTC. The variable domain in full, with the rest retrieved from reference TRBV7-3 and TRBJ1-2, is GAGVSQTPSNKVTEKGKYVELRCDPISGHTALYWYRQSLGQGPEFLIYFQGTGAADDSGLPNDRFFAVRPEGSVSTLKIQRTERGDSAVYLCASSSGGLGDGYTFGSGTRLTVV.

This rearrangement joins TRBV6-1 to TRBJ1-1; possible D gene TRBD1, 5 bases. This CDR3 region has 14 residues. CDR1 is MNHNS, CDR2 SASEGT, per germline. V was cut by 2 bases and J by 3 bases, with 10 bases left in between. CDR3 bases: TGTGCCAGCAGTGAATGGGGGGGGGACACTGAAGCTTTCTTT. This sequence encodes CASSEWGGDTEAFF.

This CDR3 is CASSQDRRGDLYF. DNA for the CDR3: TGCGCCAGCAGCCAAGACCGCCGGGGAGACCTGTACTTC. J is TRBJ2-7 and V is TRBV4-3; D is possibly TRBD2 (5 bases). V gave up 0 bases and J gave up 12 bases, with 15 bases separating them. CDR1 and CDR2 from the germline V gene are LGHNA and YSLEER. CDR3 length: 13 residues.

The gene calls are TRBV6-5 and TRBJ2-2; D may be TRBD1 (5 bases). The CDR3 is made up of 15 amino acids. From germline, CDR1 is MNHEY and CDR2 SVGAGI. V dropped 4 bases and J dropped 1 base, with 10 bases sitting between them. CDR3 residues: CASSSSTENTGELFF. The CDR3 DNA reads as TGTGCCAGCAGTTCCTCGACAGAGAACACCGGGGAGCTGTTTTTT.

This clone was seen only once. This rearrangement joins TRBV18 to TRBJ1-6, with 7 bases lining up with TRBD1. The ends lost 4 bases at V and 6 bases at J; junction bases unmatched: 0. CDR3 length: 13 amino acids. CDR1 and CDR2 (germline): KGHSH, LQKENI. CDR3 in amino acids: CASSRDSNSPLHF. The CDR3 nucleotides read TGTGCCAGCTCACGGGACAGTAATTCACCCCTCCACTTT.